This TCR beta chain came from a study of early T cells in non-severe SARS-CoV-2 infection. Turning to the study itself: RNA in bulk from unsorted whole blood was sequenced, and chains were unpaired. The study, taken as a whole, reports: VDJdb matching, biased toward anti-spike CD8 responses, missed private and CD4 specificities.

Per the germline V gene, CDR1 is LNHDA and CDR2 is SQIVND (reference sequence). The CDR3 consists of 15 residues. Trimming took 4 bases from V and 4 from J; bases not matched to a gene: 5. This clonotype was seen repeatedly, ten times or more. The antigen is unknown. As part of library construction, unique molecular identifiers were attached to individual cDNA molecules. TCRdb fed the 5' RACE reads into MiXCR, producing one record per CDR3 protein. The repertoire holds approximately 70,000 distinct CDR3 sequences, with roughly a tenth as singletons. The chain couples TRBV19 to TRBJ1-5; TRBD1 agrees at 9 bases. This material consisted of whole blood, taken at baseline. The receptor's source is an adult who was a healthcare worker with PCR-confirmed SARS-CoV-2 infection or an uninfected control (not recorded which). CDR3 sequence (DNA): TGTGCCAGTAGTACGGGGACAGGGTTTAATCAGCCCCAGCATTTT. Its translation is CASSTGTGFNQPQHF.